This is a list of T cell receptor beta chains from one sample in a study of CD8 T cells in Susac syndrome. In TCRdb, the immunoSEQ multiplex PCR reads were re-called with MiXCR into one record per CDR3 protein. The sample yields 56,000 or so distinct CDR3 sequences, roughly 94% seen once. The sequenced material came from CD8+ T cells from PBMCs. Receptors originate from a human donor with Susac syndrome. The conserved cysteine and the conserved F or W are not part of the CDR3 here. Clone size is given for some rows only: seen once, a few or many times, or a class if the clone is expanded.

J | V | size | CDR3
TRBJ2-3 | TRBV9 | - | ASSPRDSGGITDTQY
TRBJ2-1 | TRBV29-1 | - | SVDSQQGPYEQF
TRBJ2-2 | TRBV20-1 | - | SARSGTANTGELF
TRBJ2-3 | TRBV7-9 | - | ASSSTLIDTQY
TRBJ1-6 | TRBV28 | - | ASSLAGTGTITDSPLH
TRBJ2-3 | TRBV30 | - | AWSASVSTDTQY
TRBJ2-2 | TRBV4-1 | once | ASSQSGELF
TRBJ2-5 | TRBV7-9 | - | ASSLSGTDQETQY
TRBJ2-3 | TRBV6-1 | once | ASSVPTSSTDTQY
TRBJ2-3 | TRBV4-3 | - | ASSQEEGRSTDTQY
TRBJ1-1 | TRBV9 | - | ASSVGSWAGGTEAF
TRBJ1-5 | TRBV20-1 | - | SARELGIRNQPQH
TRBJ1-2 | TRBV5-1 | - | ASSTQGPEYGYT
TRBJ1-1 | TRBV11-1 | - | ASSLARRDTEAF
TRBJ2-7 | TRBV7-9 | - | ASSVRTYEQY
TRBJ2-7 | TRBV4-1 | - | ASSQDAGRYYEQY
TRBJ1-2 | TRBV6-1 | - | ASSEALRDSYYGYT
TRBJ2-1 | TRBV20-1 | - | SARSRGPAYNEQF
TRBJ1-6 | TRBV27 | - | ASRQGLGRSPLH
TRBJ2-2 | TRBV29-1 | - | SVHTGYTGELF
TRBJ1-1 | TRBV19 | few | ASSSTGATEAF
TRBJ1-6 | TRBV14 | - | ASSQDQSGLH
TRBJ2-2 | TRBV30 | - | AWSVGSRGTGELF
TRBJ1-2 | TRBV30 | - | AWSVDHT
TRBJ1-6 | TRBV28 | - | ASERYRDRGRLIRSPLH
TRBJ2-1 | TRBV6-6 | - | ATFVGREQF
TRBJ1-2 | TRBV9 | - | ASSVTLGDDNYGYT
TRBJ1-1 | TRBV20-1 | - | SASVGDMNTEAF
TRBJ2-2 | TRBV12-3/TRBV12-4 | - | ASSFYGGGELF
TRBJ1-4 | TRBV9 | - | ASSVGGANEKLF
TRBJ2-7 | TRBV11-2 | - | ASSSYEQY
TRBJ2-5 | TRBV20-1 | once | SASGREKETQY
TRBJ1-3 | TRBV4-2 | - | ASSQDLGDSGNTIY
TRBJ2-3 | TRBV28 | - | ASSLSSGADTQY
TRBJ2-5 | TRBV7-3 | - | ASSSGTGGTGDQETQY
TRBJ2-3 | TRBV12-3/TRBV12-4 | - | ASSLRQGDTQY
TRBJ2-7 | TRBV19 | - | ASSWGDRTYEQY
TRBJ2-7 | TRBV14 | - | AIDKGDEQY
TRBJ1-4 | TRBV7-8 | - | ASSLFSGQGEKLF
TRBJ1-1 | TRBV30 | - | AWRVPRVTINTEAF
TRBJ1-1 | TRBV18 | - | ASSSKTGGKHEAF
TRBJ1-2 | TRBV5-1 | once | ASSLAGGNYGYT
TRBJ2-5 | TRBV9 | - | ASSVDGAQETQY
TRBJ2-1 | TRBV7-8 | - | ASSLSTGGNNEQF
TRBJ2-6 | TRBV29-1 | - | SVVLWGANVLT
TRBJ1-1 | TRBV30 | once | ACLRGQSNTEAF
TRBJ2-7 | TRBV6-5 | - | ASSSNYVSYEQY
TRBJ2-7 | TRBV7-9 | - | ASSLEQGAYEQY
TRBJ1-6 | TRBV3-1 | - | ASSPDRVGGNSPLH
TRBJ1-6 | TRBV4-2 | - | ASSQEVGLGDINSPLH
TRBJ2-2 | TRBV28 | - | ASSLFGELF
TRBJ2-7 | TRBV9 | - | ASSNPGHLYEQY
TRBJ2-2 | TRBV6-5 | - | ASSRSGGNTGELF
TRBJ2-1 | TRBV4-1 | few | AGSPGPEQF
TRBJ2-3 | TRBV28 | few | ASSFGQGADTQY
TRBJ2-3 | TRBV20-1 | - | SAGLRVDTQY